This TCR beta chain derives from a study of regulatory T cells in long-lasting Graves disease. Study-level information: Over 5 years of antithyroid drugs with positive TSH receptor antibodies was taken to mean persistent Graves' disease. Study findings and constraints: TCR diversity was lower in persistent Graves' patients (versus newly diagnosed ones). Segments TRBV28, TRBJ1-2 and TRBJ2-5 showed preferential usage in persistent disease.

The CDR3 totals 16 residues. Germline CDR1 is LNHDA and CDR2 is SQIVND (reference sequence). V dropped 5 bases and J dropped 1; count of bases not matched to a gene: 7. The authors built TCR beta libraries using iRepertoire HTBI primers and Arm-PCR of CDR3 regions. TCRdb fed the multiplex PCR reads into MiXCR, producing one record per CDR3 protein. The sample yields about 660,000 distinct CDR3 sequences, about 30% seen once. Described time point: persistent/refractory GD, antithyroid drugs over 5 years with positive TRAb. Extracted PBMC RNA gave rise to the TCR library. On this clonotype itself: Its antigen is unknown.

Sequencing used peripheral blood mononuclear cells (PBMCs), obtained when the disease was refractory, from a patient treated with antithyroid drugs. This clonotype was obtained from a female donor with Graves disease. The chain carries TRBV19 and TRBJ1-5; TRBD1 agrees at 8 bases. CDR3 amino acids: CASSPRTGLSNQPQHF. In DNA, the CDR3 is TGTGCCAGTAGTCCTCGGACAGGGTTAAGCAATCAGCCCCAGCATTTT.